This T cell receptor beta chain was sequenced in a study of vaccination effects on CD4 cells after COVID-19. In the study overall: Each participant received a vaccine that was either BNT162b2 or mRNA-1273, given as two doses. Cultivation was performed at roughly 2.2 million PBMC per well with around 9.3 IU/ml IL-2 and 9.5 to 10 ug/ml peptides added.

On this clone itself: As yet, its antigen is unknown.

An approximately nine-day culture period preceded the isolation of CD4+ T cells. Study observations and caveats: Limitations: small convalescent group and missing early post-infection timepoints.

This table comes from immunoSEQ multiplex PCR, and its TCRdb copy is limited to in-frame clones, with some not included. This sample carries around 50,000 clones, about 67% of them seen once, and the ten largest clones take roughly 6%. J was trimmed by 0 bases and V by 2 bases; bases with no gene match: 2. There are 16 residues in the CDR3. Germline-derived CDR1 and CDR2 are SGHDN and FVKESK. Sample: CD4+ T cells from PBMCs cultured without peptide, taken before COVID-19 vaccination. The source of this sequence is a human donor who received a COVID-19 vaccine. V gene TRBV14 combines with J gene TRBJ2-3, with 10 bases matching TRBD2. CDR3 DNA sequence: TGTGCCAGCAGCCAACTAGCGGGGGCTAGCACAGATACGCAGTATTTT. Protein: CASSQLAGASTDTQYF.